This T cell receptor beta chain was profiled in a study of cytomegalovirus exposure and HLA in healthy donors. Across the study: A data release that came early held some 84 million unique TCRs from HLA-typed donors.

Germline V CDR1 and CDR2: GTSNPN, SVGIG (reference sequence). The CDR3 is made up of 13 amino acids. Vbeta (60) and Jbeta (13) primers were used in the PCR. Profiled with immunoSEQ multiplex PCR; TCRdb holds only in-frame clones, not every one. The repertoire holds 130,000 or so clones, with about 83% as singletons. The chain links TRBV30 to TRBJ1-1; D possibly corresponds to TRBD1 (6 bases). The TCR sequence derives from a man aged 30-40 years in good health and CMV-seronegative. The specimen was PBMCs. In DNA form, the CDR3 reads TGTGGGGGACATTCACCGGGGAACACTGAAGCTTTCTTT. Residues: CGGHSPGNTEAFF.